The rows below give T cell receptor beta chains drawn from one sample of a study of blood T cell repertoires in COVID-19. Sequencing was performed with immunoSEQ multiplex PCR; in TCRdb, only in-frame clones are kept and a portion is missing. Of 160,000 or so clones listed, around 75% are singletons. The source material was peripheral blood. These receptors were taken from a woman older than 75 with acute or convalescent COVID-19. The CDR3 runs from the conserved cysteine through the conserved F or W. Each record gives: D gene, clone size, V gene, J gene, CDR3 protein, CDR3 DNA. A D gene is named only where the DNA matches it firmly. Clone sizes are given selectively: once, few, many, or a class where the clone is expanded.

>.|.|TRBV3-1/TRBV3-2|TRBJ1-3
CASSQDIVSGNTIYF
TGTGCCAGCAGCCAAGATATCGTCTCTGGAAACACCATATATTTT
>TRBD1|.|TRBV2|TRBJ1-4
CASRGQGASSNEKLFF
TGTGCCAGCAGGGGACAGGGGGCGTCTTCTAATGAAAAACTGTTTTTT
>.|.|TRBV9|TRBJ2-7
CASSVGAALDEQYF
TGTGCCAGCAGCGTAGGGGCCGCCCTGGACGAGCAGTACTTC
>TRBD2|.|TRBV7-2|TRBJ2-3
CASSYRWGGDTQYF
TGTGCCAGCAGCTATCGATGGGGGGGGGATACGCAGTATTTT
>TRBD1|.|TRBV27|TRBJ1-2
CASRATGGSGYTF
TGTGCCAGCAGGGCAACAGGGGGAAGCGGCTACACCTTC
>TRBD2|.|TRBV19|TRBJ2-4
CASSIGTSGGRTKNIQYF
TGTGCCAGTAGTATAGGGACTAGCGGGGGTCGAACCAAAAACATTCAGTACTTC
>TRBD2|.|TRBV7-9|TRBJ2-1
CASSRLAGAPSSYNEQFF
TGTGCCAGCAGCCGGCTAGCGGGGGCCCCGAGCTCCTACAATGAGCAGTTCTTC
>TRBD2|once|TRBV5-5|TRBJ2-7
CASSLFPGASGSSYEQYF
TGTGCCAGCAGCCTATTCCCCGGGGCTAGCGGGAGTTCGTACGAGCAGTACTTC
>.|.|TRBV6-5|TRBJ1-1
CASSYGGGMNTEAFF
TGTGCCAGCAGTTACGGGGGGGGGATGAACACTGAAGCTTTCTTT
>TRBD1|once|TRBV4-1|TRBJ1-2
CASSREHRGPNYGYTF
TGCGCCAGCAGCCGAGAGCACAGGGGCCCTAACTATGGCTACACCTTC
>.|once|TRBV6-5|TRBJ2-7
CASSRIQGSHEQYF
TGTGCCAGCAGTCGTATCCAGGGTAGCCACGAGCAGTACTTC
>TRBD1|.|TRBV4-2|TRBJ1-1
CASSYGQGGTEAFF
TGTGCCAGCAGCTACGGACAGGGTGGGACTGAAGCTTTCTTT
>TRBD1|.|TRBV6-5|TRBJ1-4
CASSRARGQEKLFF
TGTGCCAGCAGCCGCGCCAGGGGGCAGGAAAAACTGTTTTTT
>.|.|TRBV3-1/TRBV3-2|TRBJ2-1
CASSLSEVEQFF
TGTGCCAGCAGTCTTAGCGAGGTTGAGCAGTTCTTC
>.|.|TRBV12-3/TRBV12-4|TRBJ1-2
CASTHRSLGGYTF
TGTGCCAGCACTCACAGGAGCCTTGGGGGCTACACCTTC
>TRBD1|.|TRBV5-1|TRBJ2-5
CASSEDRGSVETQYF
TGCGCCAGCAGCGAAGACAGGGGAAGCGTAGAGACCCAGTACTTC
>TRBD2|.|TRBV6-5|TRBJ2-7
CASNPLPTSGYEQYF
TGTGCCAGCAACCCCTTACCGACTAGCGGCTACGAGCAGTACTTC
>TRBD2|.|TRBV24-1|TRBJ2-7
CATSASGRPPYEQYF
TGTGCCACCAGTGCTAGCGGGAGGCCTCCCTACGAGCAGTACTTC
>.|.|TRBV12-5|TRBJ2-7
CASGLVRGAYEQYF
TGTGCTAGTGGCCTGGTCAGGGGGGCCTACGAGCAGTACTTC
>.|few|TRBV28|TRBJ2-7
CASSYGQDYEQYF
TGTGCCAGCAGTTATGGGCAAGACTACGAGCAGTACTTC
>.|.|TRBV18|TRBJ2-6
CASSPGGANVLTF
TGTGCCAGCTCCCCGGGGGGGGCCAACGTCCTGACTTTC
>TRBD1|.|TRBV18|TRBJ1-4
CASSPQGASNEKLFF
TGTGCCAGCTCACCACAGGGGGCCTCAAATGAAAAACTGTTTTTT
>TRBD2|.|TRBV5-1|TRBJ2-1
CASSPGTSGGEQFF
TGCGCCAGCAGCCCCGGGACTAGCGGTGGTGAGCAGTTCTTC
>.|once|TRBV19|TRBJ2-7
CASSIAKGREQYF
TGTGCCAGTAGTATTGCGAAGGGGCGGGAGCAGTACTTC
>TRBD1|.|TRBV4-1|TRBJ1-2
CASSPGQRVDYGYTF
TGCGCCAGCAGCCCGGGACAGAGGGTGGACTATGGCTACACCTTC
>.|few|TRBV19|TRBJ1-1
CASSITTGKLNTEAFF
TGTGCCAGTAGTATAACGACGGGTAAGTTGAACACTGAAGCTTTCTTT
>.|.|TRBV28|TRBJ1-5
CASSLPRPGGNYNQPQHF
TGTGCCAGCAGTTTGCCTAGGCCTGGGGGGAATTACAATCAGCCCCAGCATTTT